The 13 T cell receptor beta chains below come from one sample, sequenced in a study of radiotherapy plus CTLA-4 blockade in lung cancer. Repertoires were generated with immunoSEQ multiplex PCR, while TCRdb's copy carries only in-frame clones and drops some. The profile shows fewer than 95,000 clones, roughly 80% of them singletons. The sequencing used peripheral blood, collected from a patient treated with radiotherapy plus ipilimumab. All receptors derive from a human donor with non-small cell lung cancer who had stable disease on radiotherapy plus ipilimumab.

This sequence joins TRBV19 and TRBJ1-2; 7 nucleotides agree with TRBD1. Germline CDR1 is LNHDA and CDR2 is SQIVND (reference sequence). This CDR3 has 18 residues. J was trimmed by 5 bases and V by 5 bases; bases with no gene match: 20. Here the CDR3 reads CASSSGRRTGSGIYGYTF. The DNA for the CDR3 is TGTGCCAGTAGTTCGGGGCGGCGGACAGGCTCGGGAATTTATGGCTACACCTTC.

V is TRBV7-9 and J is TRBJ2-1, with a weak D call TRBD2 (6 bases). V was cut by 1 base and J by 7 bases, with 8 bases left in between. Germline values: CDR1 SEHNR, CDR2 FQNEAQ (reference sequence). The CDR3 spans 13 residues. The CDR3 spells CASSLGLANEQFF. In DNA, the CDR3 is TGTGCCAGCAGCTTAGGTCTAGCGAATGAGCAGTTCTTC.

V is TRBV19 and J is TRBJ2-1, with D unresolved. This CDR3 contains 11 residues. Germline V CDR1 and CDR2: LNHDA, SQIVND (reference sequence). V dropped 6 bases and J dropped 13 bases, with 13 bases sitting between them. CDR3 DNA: TGTGCCAGTAGCACCGGGCCCTCTCAGTTCTTC. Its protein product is CASSTGPSQFF.

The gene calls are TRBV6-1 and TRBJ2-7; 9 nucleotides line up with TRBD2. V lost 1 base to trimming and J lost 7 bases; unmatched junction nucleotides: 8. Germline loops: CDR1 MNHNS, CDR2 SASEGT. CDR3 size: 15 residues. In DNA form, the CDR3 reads TGTGCCAGCAGTGAAGTTGGCCTAGCGGGAAGGGAGCAGTACTTC. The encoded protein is CASSEVGLAGREQYF.

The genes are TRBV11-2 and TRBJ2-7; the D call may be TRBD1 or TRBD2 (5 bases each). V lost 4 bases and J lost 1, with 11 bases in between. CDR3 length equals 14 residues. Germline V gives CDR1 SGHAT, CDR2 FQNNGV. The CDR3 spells CASSSRDGSYEQYF. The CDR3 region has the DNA TGTGCCAGCAGCTCCCGGGACGGATCCTACGAGCAGTACTTC.

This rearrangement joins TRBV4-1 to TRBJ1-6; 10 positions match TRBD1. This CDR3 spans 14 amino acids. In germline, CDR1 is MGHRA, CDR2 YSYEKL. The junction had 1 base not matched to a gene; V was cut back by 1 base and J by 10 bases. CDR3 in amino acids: CASSQVTGGSPLHF. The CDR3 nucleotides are TGCGCCAGCAGCCAAGTGACAGGGGGCTCACCCCTCCACTTT.

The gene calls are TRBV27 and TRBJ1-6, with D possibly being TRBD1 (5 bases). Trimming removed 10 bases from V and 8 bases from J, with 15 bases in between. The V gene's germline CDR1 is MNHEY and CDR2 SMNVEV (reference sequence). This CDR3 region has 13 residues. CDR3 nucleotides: TGTGCCACGAAAAGGCAGGGCGATTCACCCCTCCACTTT. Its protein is CATKRQGDSPLHF.

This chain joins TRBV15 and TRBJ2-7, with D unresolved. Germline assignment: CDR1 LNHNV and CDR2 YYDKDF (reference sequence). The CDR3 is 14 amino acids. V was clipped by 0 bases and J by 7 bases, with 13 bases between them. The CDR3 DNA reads TGTGCCACCAGCAGAGATACAACCTTTAGGGAGCAGTACTTC. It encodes CATSRDTTFREQYF.

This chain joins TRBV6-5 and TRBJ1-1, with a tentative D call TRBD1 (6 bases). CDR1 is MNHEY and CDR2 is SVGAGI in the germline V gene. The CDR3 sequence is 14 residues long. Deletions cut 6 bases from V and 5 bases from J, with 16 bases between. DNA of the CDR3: TGTGCCAGCAGACCCATACAGGGCTCGACTGAAGCTTTCTTT. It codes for CASRPIQGSTEAFF.

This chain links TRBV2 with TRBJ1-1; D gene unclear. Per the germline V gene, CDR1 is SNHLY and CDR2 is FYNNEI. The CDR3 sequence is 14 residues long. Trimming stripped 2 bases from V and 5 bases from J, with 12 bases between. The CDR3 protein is CASSERLGFTEAFF. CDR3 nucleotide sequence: TGTGCCAGCAGTGAAAGACTGGGTTTTACTGAAGCTTTCTTT.

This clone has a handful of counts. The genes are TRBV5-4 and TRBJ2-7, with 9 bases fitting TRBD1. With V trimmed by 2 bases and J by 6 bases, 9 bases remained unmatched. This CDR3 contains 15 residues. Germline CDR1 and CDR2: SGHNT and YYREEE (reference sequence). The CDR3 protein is CASSLTGTGNGEQYF. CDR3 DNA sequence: TGTGCCAGCAGCTTAACCGGGACAGGGAATGGCGAGCAGTACTTC.

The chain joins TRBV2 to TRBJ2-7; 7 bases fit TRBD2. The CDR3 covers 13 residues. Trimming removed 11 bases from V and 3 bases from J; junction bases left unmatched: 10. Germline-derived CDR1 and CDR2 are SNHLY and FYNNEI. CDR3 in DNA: TGTGCCGGCGGGGAGGGTGAGGACTACGAGCAGTACTTC. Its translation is CAGGEGEDYEQYF.

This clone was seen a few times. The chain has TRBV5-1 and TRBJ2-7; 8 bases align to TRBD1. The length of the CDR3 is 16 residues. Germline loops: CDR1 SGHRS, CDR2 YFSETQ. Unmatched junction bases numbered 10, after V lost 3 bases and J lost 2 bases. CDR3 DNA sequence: TGCGCCAGCAGCTGGAGAACAGGGGGTGTCCCCTACGAGCAGTACTTC. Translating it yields CASSWRTGGVPYEQYF.